Sequencing of this T cell receptor beta chain was carried out in a study of blood T cell repertoires in COVID-19. Across the whole study: From T cells, B-cell-depleted T cells, or PBMCs came the material, which was cDNA or gDNA.

In the original workflow: Reference gene primer amplification gave nucleated cell count estimates. TCRdb's copy holds only in-frame clones and misses some; the assay was immunoSEQ multiplex PCR. From that table come the V and J calls and clone size; the DNA was used to work out D and trimming. This table has approximately 70,000 clones, 82% appearing once. This CDR3 contains 13 residues. V dropped 7 bases and J dropped 6 bases, with 16 bases sitting between them. Sequencing was performed on peripheral blood. V usage is TRBV12-3 or TRBV12-4 and J usage is TRBJ2-7; a possible D gene is TRBD1 (6 bases). This sequence was found in a human donor in a cohort sampled during active COVID-19. CDR3 nucleotides: TGTGCCAGCAATCCCACCGGGACACTCGAGCAGTACTTC. As protein: CASNPTGTLEQYF.